This TCR beta chain was captured in a study of blood T cell repertoires in COVID-19. Clones were sequenced by immunoSEQ multiplex PCR, and TCRdb holds only the in-frame ones, with some missing. The top ten hold roughly 9% of the sample, which has fewer than 200,000 clones, approximately 85% seen once. Donors in Cohort 3 counted as recovered after two negative PCRs, clearance, or symptom resolution. Germline CDR1 and CDR2: MDHEN and SYDVKM. V trimming: 5 bases; J trimming: 8 bases; junction bases outside the gene matches: 18. There are 18 residues in the CDR3. This clone came up once. Source material: PBMCs or T cells enriched from blood (not recorded which). The chain joins TRBV28 to TRBJ2-1; 10 positions match TRBD2. The receptor comes from a woman younger than 35 who had recovered from COVID-19. CDR3 in amino acids: CASSPGSQREGWEDEQFF. The CDR3, as DNA: TGTGCCAGCAGTCCGGGGTCCCAGCGGGAGGGGTGGGAGGATGAGCAGTTCTTC.